The 10 T cell receptor beta chains below come from one sample, sequenced in a study of immune characterization of retroperitoneal liposarcoma. TCRdb reprocessed the PCR reads with MiXCR, giving one entry per CDR3 protein. Here the sample spans thousands of distinct CDR3 sequences, over 40% being singletons. The specimen was tumor tissue. The receptors derive from a male donor with retroperitoneal liposarcoma.

By sample fraction, this clonotype is medium-sized. The chain employs TRBV6-1 and TRBJ2-1, with 12 bases lining up with TRBD2. V was clipped by 2 bases and J by 10 bases; unmatched bases: 6. Germline-derived CDR1 and CDR2 are MNHNS and SASEGT. This CDR3 spans 15 amino acids. The CDR3 here is CASSERLAGAYEQFF. CDR3 DNA sequence: TGTGCCAGCAGTGAACGACTAGCGGGAGCGTACGAGCAGTTCTTC.

This sequence joins TRBV7-3 and TRBJ2-1; no reliable D call. V dropped 4 bases and J dropped 13 bases, with 23 bases sitting between them. CDR3 length: 15 amino acids. Looked up from germline, CDR1 is SGHTA and CDR2 is FQGTGA. This CDR3 reads CASSSTLSDQETQFF. The DNA for the CDR3 is TGTGCCAGCAGCTCTACTCTCAGCGACCAAGAGACCCAGTTCTTC. The whole variable domain, filled in from reference TRBV7-3 and TRBJ2-1, reads GAGVSQTPSNKVTEKGKYVELRCDPISGHTALYWYRQSLGQGPEFLIYFQGTGAADDSGLPNDRFFAVRPEGSVSTLKIQRTERGDSAVYLCASSSTLSDQETQFFGPGTRLTVL.

This clonotype rates as large. The chain is built from TRBV7-2 and TRBJ2-3; no firm D call. This CDR3 region has 16 residues. V dropped 1 base and J dropped 3 bases, with 14 bases sitting between them. Germline lookup yields CDR1 SGHTA and CDR2 FQGNSA. The chain's CDR3 is CASSLGIQLGTDTQYF. DNA for the CDR3: TGTGCCAGCAGCTTAGGGATCCAGCTCGGGACAGATACGCAGTATTTT.

This clonotype was counted a few times. The J gene is TRBJ2-3, the V gene TRBV6-1, with 9 bases fitting TRBD2. The CDR3 spans 14 residues. Germline V gene data show CDR1 as MNHNS and CDR2 as SASEGT. V shed 10 bases, J shed 2 bases, and the junction held 7 bases outside the gene matches. The CDR3 sequence is CAIAGVPVTDTQYF. The CDR3 DNA is TGTGCCATAGCGGGGGTCCCCGTCACAGATACGCAGTATTTT.

The gene calls are TRBV11-2 and TRBJ2-5; 8 bases align to TRBD2. Matching the DNA end better, TRBJ2-1 makes the J call doubtful. CDR1 is SGHAT, CDR2 FQNNGV, per germline. This CDR3 spans 14 amino acids. CDR3 sequence reads: CASAGPRGVWEQFF. The CDR3 DNA reads as TGTGCCAGCGCCGGTCCGCGGGGGGTTTGGGAGCAGTTCTTC.

V gene TRBV6-6 combines with J gene TRBJ2-5; D may be TRBD2 (5 bases). With 2 bases removed from V and 1 base from J, the gap between germline ends came to 11 bases. The CDR3 runs 15 residues. Germline V gene lookup returns CDR1 MNHNY and CDR2 SVGAGI (reference sequence). DNA for the CDR3: TGTGCCAGCAGTTACGCGAGCGGAGCCCAAGAGACCCAGTACTTC. This codes for CASSYASGAQETQYF.

This chain uses TRBV6-8 with TRBJ2-3; D not certain. The CDR3 has 11 residues. V lost 8 bases to trimming and J lost 6 bases, with 9 bases between them. Germline V gives CDR1 MNHGY, CDR2 SAAAGT. CDR3 in amino acids: CASSLWDTQYF. CDR3 DNA sequence: TGTGCCAGCTCTCTGTGGGATACGCAGTATTTT.

The chain links TRBV6-2 or TRBV6-3 to TRBJ2-2; D is possibly TRBD2 (6 bases). V dropped 5 bases and J dropped 4 bases, with 17 bases sitting between them. CDR1 and CDR2 (germline): MNHEY, SVGEGT. This CDR3 is built from 16 residues. The CDR3 region is CASSRFLAGFTGELFF. The CDR3 DNA sequence: TGTGCCAGCAGTAGATTTCTGGCGGGATTCACCGGGGAGCTGTTTTTT.

This chain joins TRBV15 and TRBJ2-1; no definite D call. This CDR3 contains 15 residues. Germline values: CDR1 LNHNV, CDR2 YYDKDF (reference sequence). Trimming took 2 bases from V and 3 from J, leaving 11 bases between them. The CDR3 nucleotides read TGTGCCACCAGCAGACACTTTGGAGACTACAATGAGCAGTTCTTC. Its protein is CATSRHFGDYNEQFF.

The chain has TRBV12-3 or TRBV12-4 and TRBJ2-5, with D perhaps being TRBD1 or TRBD2 (5 bases each). With the DNA end fitting TRBJ2-1 better, the J assignment may be wrong. This CDR3 has 14 residues. CDR3 DNA sequence: TGTGCCAGCAGTATGAGGGGATCCCAAGAGACCCAGTTCTTC. Amino acids: CASSMRGSQETQFF.